The rows below give T cell receptor beta chains drawn from one sample of a study of CD4 T cell repertoires in COVID-19. The table came from immunoSEQ multiplex PCR; TCRdb's copy has only in-frame clones and leaves some out. Here the sample spans about 75,000 clones, 83% being singletons. The sample consisted of CD4+ T cells from peripheral blood, taken after recovery from COVID-19. The receptor source for this set is a human donor who had COVID-19. Each CDR3 is given with its conserved first and last residue. The D gene is left open where the match is weak. Size is omitted from some rows. Given values are once, few, many or a class for expanded clones.

J gene | V gene | clone size | D gene | CDR3 DNA | CDR3 protein
TRBJ1-5 | TRBV6-5 | - | - | TGTGCCAGTCCCCGGGACGCTGGAATAAATCAGCCCCAGCATTTT | CASPRDAGINQPQHF
TRBJ2-7 | TRBV19 | - | - | TGTGCCAGTAGTATTGGGGATATCTCCTACGAGCAGTACTTC | CASSIGDISYEQYF
TRBJ1-2 | TRBV5-6 | - | TRBD1 | TGTGCCAGCAGCTTTGACAGGGGGCTGTCTGGCTACACCTTC | CASSFDRGLSGYTF
TRBJ2-7 | TRBV23-1 | once | - | TGCGCCAGCAAATGCCGGGGTAGCGAGCAGTACTTC | CASKCRGSEQYF
TRBJ1-2 | TRBV12-3/TRBV12-4 | - | - | TGTGCCAGCAGTTGGGACCGAAGCTATGGCTACACCTTC | CASSWDRSYGYTF
TRBJ2-2 | TRBV28 | - | TRBD2 | TGTGCCAGCACTAAGGGGCCAGCGGGACACACCGGGGAGCTGTTTTTT | CASTKGPAGHTGELFF
TRBJ2-1 | TRBV5-4 | - | - | TGTGCCAGCAGCTACAGGACGAGCTCCTACAATGAGCAGTTCTTC | CASSYRTSSYNEQFF
TRBJ2-7 | TRBV28 | - | TRBD2 | TGTGCCAGCAGTTTGGGAGGGAGCTCCTACGAGCAGTACTTC | CASSLGGSSYEQYF
TRBJ2-3 | TRBV18 | - | - | TGTGCCAGCTCACCAAGTGATATTCGCACAGATACGCAGTATTTT | CASSPSDIRTDTQYF
TRBJ1-6 | TRBV5-6 | - | - | TGTGCCAGCAGCTTGGGCCCAGGGCCCGTTTCACCCCTCCACTTT | CASSLGPGPVSPLHF
TRBJ2-3 | TRBV5-1 | - | TRBD2 | TGCGCCAGCAGCTTGGGAACTAGCGGGGGGAGCACAGATACGCAGTATTTT | CASSLGTSGGSTDTQYF
TRBJ2-4 | TRBV5-1 | - | TRBD1 | TGCGCCAGCAGCGGGAGGACAGGGGAGATGGGGGCCAAAAACATTCAGTACTTC | CASSGRTGEMGAKNIQYF
TRBJ2-2 | TRBV11-1 | - | - | TGTGCCAGCAGCTTAGGAGATTTGGCCACCGGGGAGCTGTTTTTT | CASSLGDLATGELFF
TRBJ2-5 | TRBV13 | - | - | TGTGCCAGCCCCCGGAAATGGGGCGGGGCATCAGAAGAGACCCAGTACTTC | CASPRKWGGASEETQYF
TRBJ1-2 | TRBV6-5 | - | - | TGTGCCAGCAGTTACTCTGGGGTCGGAGGCAATGGCTACACCTTC | CASSYSGVGGNGYTF
TRBJ2-4 | TRBV7-9 | - | - | TGTGCCAGCAGCTTTACTTATCAGGGGAGGGCAAACATTCAGTACTTC | CASSFTYQGRANIQYF
TRBJ2-3 | TRBV19 | once | TRBD1 | TGTGCCAGCGGGACAGGTGCCACAGATACGCAGTATTTT | CASGTGATDTQYF
TRBJ1-1 | TRBV7-9 | - | TRBD1 | TGTGCCAGCAGCTATAGGACAGGCCCGGTGGGCACTGAAGCTTTCTTT | CASSYRTGPVGTEAFF
TRBJ2-5 | TRBV12-3/TRBV12-4 | - | - | TGTGCCAGCAGTAGGGACTGGGAAGAGACCCAGTACTTC | CASSRDWEETQYF
TRBJ1-3 | TRBV18 | - | - | TGTGCCAGCTCACCTAGGACCAAGGATGGAAACACCATATATTTT | CASSPRTKDGNTIYF
TRBJ2-1 | TRBV28 | - | - | TGTGCCAGCAGTTTATTAGGCCTAGCATGGTCCCCAGCAAGCTCCTACAATGAGCAGTTCTTC | CASSLLGLAWSPASSYNEQFF
TRBJ1-2 | TRBV7-6 | - | TRBD1 | TGTGCCAGCAGCCCAAGGACAGGGACGAGGGGCTACACCTTC | CASSPRTGTRGYTF
TRBJ2-7 | TRBV28 | - | - | TGTGCCAGCCTCGAGAGGAGAGGGGCCGAGCAGTACTTC | CASLERRGAEQYF
TRBJ1-4 | TRBV5-1 | few | TRBD1 | TGCGCCAGCAGCCAGGGGGGGCTGGAAAAACTGTTTTTT | CASSQGGLEKLFF
TRBJ2-1 | TRBV28 | - | TRBD1 | TGTGCCAGCAGTAGAGGGACAGGGGCCAATGAGCAGTTCTTC | CASSRGTGANEQFF
TRBJ1-3 | TRBV6-1 | - | - | TGTGCCAGCAGTGAAGCTGGATTTGCTTTGGACACCATATATTTT | CASSEAGFALDTIYF
TRBJ1-2 | TRBV7-9 | - | - | TGTGCCAGCAACGTACAGGGAACTAACTATGGCTACACCTTC | CASNVQGTNYGYTF
TRBJ2-7 | TRBV6-5 | - | TRBD2 | TGTGCCAGCAGGGTGACTAGCTCAACCTACGAGCAGTACTTC | CASRVTSSTYEQYF
TRBJ1-2 | TRBV23-1 | once | TRBD1 | TGCGCCAGCAGTCATCCTCATTTTTCCCCAGGGGGCGATGGCTACACCTTC | CASSHPHFSPGGDGYTF
TRBJ2-7 | TRBV28 | few | TRBD2 | TGTGCCAGCATTGCTAGCTCTAGCGGAGGGCGCTCCTACGAGCAGTACTTC | CASIASSSGGRSYEQYF
TRBJ1-1 | TRBV6-6 | - | - | TGTGCCAGCAGTGACTTACAGGGAACTGAAGCTTTCTTT | CASSDLQGTEAFF
TRBJ2-7 | TRBV30 | - | - | TGTGCCTTCGGGACTTACTACGAGCAGTACTTC | CAFGTYYEQYF
TRBJ2-5 | TRBV19 | - | TRBD1 | TGTGCCAGTAAGGGGGCAGAGACCCAGTACTTC | CASKGAETQYF
TRBJ2-7 | TRBV5-6 | - | - | TGTGCCAGCAAGCAGGGGGGCCACGAGCAGTACTTC | CASKQGGHEQYF
TRBJ1-5 | TRBV2 | - | TRBD1 | TGTGCCAGCAGCCAGGGGGGGGCCCAGCCCCAGCATTTT | CASSQGGAQPQHF